This section outlines one T cell receptor (beta chain) sequence together with its context. Its antigen is unknown. The junction departs from germline at one end; a sequencing error may be responsible. Findings and limits, study-wide: Tumor-infiltrating Treg TCR alpha and beta sequences overlapped most with tumor naive CD4+ T cells, then blood naive. The larger cohort examined one V-J beta rearrangement, not whole repertoires.

CD4+CD45RO+CD25- cells were isolated as memory CD4+ T cells. After constant-region reverse-primer amplification, full-length variable regions underwent semi-nested PCR with Nested Universal Primer A. TCRdb re-called the 5' RACE reads through MiXCR, storing one row per CDR3 protein. The profile shows approximately 44,000 distinct CDR3 sequences, less than 35% of them singletons. The clonotype originates from a female donor with breast cancer. The sequencing sample was made of memory CD4+ T cells sorted from a lymph node. Subset in this sample: memory CD4+ T cells, CD4+CD45RO+CD25-.

The CDR3 sequence is CASCDTDTQYF. The CDR3 coding sequence is TGTGCCAGCTGTGATACAGATACGCAGTATTTT. The rearrangement joins TRBV6-1 to TRBJ2-3; D ambiguous. Germline CDR1 and CDR2: MNHNS and SASEGT. This CDR3 contains 11 residues.